This T cell receptor (beta chain) was sequenced in a study of CD8 T cells in Susac syndrome. Looking at the study overall: Clinically active disease was present in 5 or 6 of the sequenced Susac syndrome patients. About 8 of these patients were in remission. Study findings and constraints: Clonal expansion did not appear in Susac syndrome CD4+ T cell repertoires. The study admitted that it had a relatively small number of individuals in its TCR sequencing and HLA analysis.

This clonotype was seen a single time. Antigen specificity is unknown. CDR1 is SEHNR and CDR2 is FQNEAQ in the germline V gene (reference sequence). This CDR3 comprises 16 residues. The germline V and J ends were trimmed by 5 bases and 0 bases, with 14 bases remaining between them. RNA was extracted with the RNeasy kit, and a quantity of roughly 0.45 to 1 ug was reverse transcribed using random hexamers. TCRdb independently ran MiXCR on the immunoSEQ multiplex PCR reads; one entry per CDR3 protein. This table holds some 180,000 distinct CDR3 sequences, around 94% found once. Sequencing input: CD4+ T cells from PBMCs. This TCR was sampled from a human donor with Susac syndrome. V gene TRBV7-9 combines with J gene TRBJ2-1; D is uncertain. The CDR3: CASSLLTASSYNEQFF. The CDR3 DNA follows: TGTGCCAGCAGCCTCCTGACTGCCAGCTCCTACAATGAGCAGTTCTTC.